Described below is a single TCR beta chain sequence and its context. Under the authors' procedure: Reference gene primers were amplified, and this amplification served to estimate nucleated cell counts. Sequencing used immunoSEQ multiplex PCR; TCRdb keeps in-frame clones, though not all of them. Clone size and V and J calls were adopted from that table, with D and trimming inferred from the DNA. The data contain about 210,000 clones, about four fifths of them singletons. Germline trimming cut 3 bases from V and 4 bases from J; bases unmatched to any gene: 7. The CDR3 consists of 15 residues. Germline CDR1 is MGHRA and CDR2 is YSYEKL. The data originate from a study of blood T cell repertoires in COVID-19. Study context: Sources were T cells, B-cell-depleted T cells, or PBMCs; the material itself was cDNA or gDNA.

V usage is TRBV4-1 and J usage is TRBJ1-1, with TRBD1 matching 8 bases. The sample comprised peripheral blood. This receptor was obtained from a man between 45 and 60 years old with active or convalescent COVID-19. CDR3 coding DNA: TGCGCCAGCAGCCATCTCCCCGGACAGGGCACTGAAGCTTTCTTT. Amino acids: CASSHLPGQGTEAFF.